This TCR beta chain came from a study of shared clonotypes between healthy human individuals. The V gene's germline CDR1 is MNHEY and CDR2 SVGAGI. V gave up 5 bases and J gave up 1 base, with 14 bases separating them. This CDR3 comprises 15 residues. Genomic DNA (from each subset) was split evenly across several immunoSEQ plates. The assay was immunoSEQ multiplex PCR, and TCRdb's table has in-frame clones only and misses some. The repertoire consists of approximately 2.3 million clones, with just over 90% occurring once and the leading ten covering 0.39%. Material for sequencing was naive CD4+ T cells from PBMCs. Subset given: CD45RA+ positively selected. The TCR sequence derives from a man aged 18 to 30 in good health. Some clones in this sample may be carry-over from other donors' samples. V gene TRBV6-5 combines with J gene TRBJ2-5; tentative D call: TRBD2 (5 bases). The CDR3 sequence: CASSGIGLGQETQYF. The CDR3 DNA is TGTGCCAGCAGTGGCATCGGACTGGGCCAAGAGACCCAGTACTTC.